This passage covers 27 T cell receptor beta chains from one sample sequenced in a study of blood T cell repertoires in COVID-19. Clones were read by immunoSEQ multiplex PCR, and TCRdb kept only the in-frame ones, dropping some. The data show approximately 150,000 clones, 80% to 90% seen once. The specimen was peripheral blood. The receptors originated from a young man with COVID-19, enrolled during active disease.

This CDR3 reads CATSVLQGSRETQYF. CDR3 coding DNA: TGTGCCACCAGCGTCCTACAGGGTTCTAGGGAGACCCAGTACTTC. This chain joins TRBV15 and TRBJ2-5; D is possibly TRBD1 (6 bases). V was pared by 5 bases and J by 5 bases, with 18 bases between. The germline V gene has CDR1 LNHNV and CDR2 YYDKDF (reference sequence). This CDR3 comprises 15 residues.

This clone occurred a few times. The chain has TRBV30 and TRBJ2-7; 8 nucleotides match TRBD2. The CDR3 runs to 14 residues. CDR1 GTSNPN and CDR2 SVGIG come from the germline V gene (reference sequence). V dropped 2 bases and J dropped 4; count of bases not matched to a gene: 7. CDR3 amino acids: CAWSSTSGNYEQYF. In nucleotides, the CDR3 is TGTGCCTGGAGTTCAACTAGCGGTAATTACGAGCAGTACTTC.

With respect to this clone: A junction boundary mismatches the germline segment, possibly from a read error. This chain connects TRBV27 to TRBJ1-1, with unresolved D. The CDR3 is made up of 15 amino acids. Germline V gives CDR1 MNHEY, CDR2 SMNVEV (reference sequence). CDR3: CASSLSLSINTEAFF. The CDR3 nucleotides read TGTGCCAGCAGTCTATCCCTGAGTATAAACACTGAAGCTTTCTTT.

The gene calls are TRBV2 and TRBJ2-7, with TRBD2 matching 9 bases. Germline CDR1 SNHLY, CDR2 FYNNEI. The CDR3 spans 19 residues. Unmatched junction bases numbered 21, after V lost 6 bases and J lost 3 bases. The CDR3 sequence is CASRGPPKGISGGFYEQYF. The DNA for the CDR3 is TGTGCCAGCAGGGGCCCACCCAAAGGGATTAGCGGGGGTTTCTACGAGCAGTACTTC.

The rearrangement links TRBV5-1 to TRBJ2-7, with 8 bases aligning to TRBD2. The trim removed 4 bases at V and 7 bases at J, leaving 13 bases unmatched. Looked up from germline, CDR1 is SGHRS and CDR2 is YFSETQ. CDR3 length: 15 amino acids. The CDR3 loop reads CASSNLGGRYGEQYF. As DNA, the CDR3 is TGCGCCAGCAGCAATCTGGGCGGGAGGTATGGTGAGCAGTACTTC.

V is TRBV7-9 and J is TRBJ2-7, with a tentative D call TRBD2 (6 bases). There are 14 residues in the CDR3. CDR1 and CDR2 (germline): SEHNR, FQNEAQ (reference sequence). V was shortened by 5 bases and J by 2 bases, with 13 bases between the two germline ends. This CDR3 is CASSPIAGPYEQYF. DNA for the CDR3: TGTGCCAGCAGCCCTATTGCGGGGCCCTACGAGCAGTACTTC.

The chain couples TRBV12-3 or TRBV12-4 to TRBJ2-2; 7 nucleotides align to TRBD2. This CDR3 has 13 amino acids. V lost 3 bases to trimming and J lost 7 bases; unmatched junction nucleotides: 2. CDR3 in amino acids: CASSLGGFGELFF. In nucleotides, the CDR3 is TGTGCCAGCAGTTTGGGAGGGTTCGGGGAGCTGTTTTTT.

CDR3 residues: CASSLTGGSYNEQFF. CDR3 bases: TGTGCCAGCAGCTTGACGGGGGGCTCCTACAATGAGCAGTTCTTC. The chain uses TRBV5-4 and TRBJ2-1, with 7 bases aligning to TRBD2. Germline CDR1 and CDR2: SGHNT and YYREEE (reference sequence). The CDR3 runs to 15 residues. J was trimmed by 0 bases and V by 1 base; bases with no gene match: 1.

The count of this clone is one. This rearrangement joins TRBV29-1 to TRBJ2-2; TRBD2 matches at 8 bases. Per the germline V gene, CDR1 is SQVTM and CDR2 is ANQGSEA. The CDR3 loop spans 17 amino acids. V trimming: 0 bases; J trimming: 0 bases; junction bases outside the gene matches: 6. This chain's CDR3 is CSVEEETSEPNTGELFF. In nucleotides, the CDR3 is TGCAGCGTTGAAGAAGAGACTAGCGAGCCGAACACCGGGGAGCTGTTTTTT.

The chain recombines TRBV28 with TRBJ1-2; 9 bases align to TRBD1. This CDR3 spans 17 amino acids. V was clipped by 5 bases and J by 3 bases; unmatched bases: 13. Germline CDR1 MDHEN, CDR2 SYDVKM. CDR3 DNA sequence: TGTGCCAGCAGTGTCGGGACAGGGTTTGTTTCGGACTATGGCTACACCTTC. It yields the protein CASSVGTGFVSDYGYTF.

The V and J genes are TRBV7-2 and TRBJ2-3; possibly TRBD1 for D (6 bases). Germline V gives CDR1 SGHTA, CDR2 FQGNSA. The V and J ends lost 5 bases and 3 bases respectively, with 12 bases between them. The CDR3 loop spans 14 amino acids. CDR3 region: CASSPQRGTDTQYF. Here the CDR3 DNA reads TGTGCCAGCAGCCCACAGAGGGGGACAGATACGCAGTATTTT.

The chain is built from TRBV10-3 and TRBJ1-2; 8 bases agree with TRBD1. From germline, CDR1 is ENHRY and CDR2 SYGVKD. The V and J ends lost 3 bases and 1 base, in that order; junction bases with no gene match: 4. The CDR3 is 15 residues long. As DNA, the CDR3 is TGTGCCATCAGTGACGGGACAGGCAGTAACTATGGCTACACCTTC. Encoded protein: CAISDGTGSNYGYTF.

Only one count was recorded for this clone. The V and J genes are TRBV30 and TRBJ1-2; a possible D gene is TRBD1 (5 bases). The CDR3 length is 12 residues. Germline CDR1 reads GTSNPN; CDR2 reads SVGIG (reference sequence). V was trimmed by 2 bases and J by 4 bases, leaving 8 bases between them. The CDR3 is CAWSKGPYGYTF. The CDR3 coding sequence is TGTGCCTGGAGTAAGGGGCCCTATGGCTACACCTTC.

This rearrangement joins TRBV9 to TRBJ2-7; D possibly corresponds to TRBD2 (6 bases). From germline, CDR1 is SGDLS and CDR2 YYNGEE. The V end lost 2 bases, the J end lost 6 bases, and 15 bases lay between the germline ends. This CDR3 is built from 14 residues. The CDR3 coding sequence is TGTGCCAGCAGCGTTTCGGGGACTGCCCTCGAGCAGTACTTC. It codes for CASSVSGTALEQYF.

V is TRBV18 and J is TRBJ2-7; D is uncertain. The CDR3 loop spans 11 amino acids. Trimming pared 6 bases from V and 3 bases from J, leaving 6 bases between. Per germline, CDR1 KGHSH and CDR2 LQKENI. DNA of the CDR3: TGTGCCAGCTCCCCCCTCTACGAGCAGTACTTC. Protein sequence: CASSPLYEQYF. The full variable domain, its missing parts supplied by reference TRBV18 and TRBJ2-7, is NAGVMQNPRHLVRRRGQEARLRCSPMKGHSHVYWYRQLPEEGLKFMVYLQKENIIDESGMPKERFSAEFPKEGPSILRIQQVVRGDSAAYFCASSPLYEQYFGPGTRLTVT.

This clone has a handful of counts. The chain employs TRBV9 and TRBJ1-5; 9 nucleotides agree with TRBD1. Germline CDR1 reads SGDLS; CDR2 reads YYNGEE. The CDR3 extends over 16 amino acids. V dropped 0 bases and J dropped 5; count of bases not matched to a gene: 6. This chain's CDR3 is CASSVGDRGRDQPQHF. The CDR3 DNA follows: TGTGCCAGCAGCGTAGGAGACAGGGGGAGGGATCAGCCCCAGCATTTT.

This clone has more than one count but fewer than ten. The chain employs TRBV7-2 and TRBJ2-7, with D possibly TRBD1 on 6 matching bases. The CDR3 extends over 14 amino acids. V dropped 5 bases and J dropped 3 bases, with 14 bases sitting between them. CDR1 is SGHTA, CDR2 FQGNSA, per germline. The CDR3 region is CASSQGTADYEQYF. The CDR3 DNA sequence: TGTGCCAGCAGCCAGGGGACGGCTGACTACGAGCAGTACTTC.

J is TRBJ2-7 and V is TRBV20-1; D is unresolved. The CDR3 extends over 11 amino acids. CDR1 and CDR2 from the germline V gene are DFQATT and SNEGSKA (reference sequence). With 6 bases removed from V and 2 bases from J, the gap between germline ends came to 8 bases. CDR3 bases: TGCAGTGCAGCCCGGGCCTACGAGCAGTACTTC. It encodes CSAARAYEQYF.

The V gene is TRBV9, the J gene TRBJ2-1; 10 bases match TRBD2. J was trimmed by 9 bases and V by 3 bases; bases with no gene match: 9. The CDR3 has 15 amino acids. CDR1 is SGDLS, CDR2 YYNGEE, per germline. For the CDR3, the DNA is TGTGCCAGCAGCGCTGGGGCTAGCGGGAGCGGTGAGCAGTTCTTC. As protein: CASSAGASGSGEQFF.

The chain recombines TRBV30 with TRBJ1-2; D uncertain. The germline CDR1 and CDR2 sequences are GTSNPN and SVGIG (reference sequence). CDR3 length: 12 amino acids. V was clipped by 5 bases and J by 1 base, with 8 bases between them. CDR3 sequence (DNA): TGTGCCTGGGACACCAATAACTATGGCTACACCTTC. Protein: CAWDTNNYGYTF.

This clone has only a few counts. This chain connects TRBV6-5 to TRBJ2-7, with TRBD2 as a possible D gene (6 bases). The CDR3 runs 13 residues. The V end was cut by 10 bases, the J end by 6 bases, with 19 bases between. Germline lookup yields CDR1 MNHEY and CDR2 SVGAGI. The CDR3 DNA sequence: TGTGCCACCCCCCGGGACTTAGGGTCCGAGCAGTACTTC. Its protein is CATPRDLGSEQYF.

The V call is TRBV30, the J call TRBJ1-1, with TRBD1 as a possible D gene (6 bases). The germline gives CDR1 GTSNPN, CDR2 SVGIG (reference sequence). The V end was cut by 0 bases, the J end by 11 bases, with 13 bases between. CDR3 length equals 12 residues. The CDR3 spells CAWSVGGAGAFF. The CDR3 DNA reads as TGTGCCTGGAGTGTCGGGGGGGCGGGTGCTTTCTTT.

This sequence joins TRBV6-1 and TRBJ2-7; the D gene is possibly TRBD1 (6 bases). Trimming shortened V by 6 bases and J by 5 bases, and 11 bases separated the two germline ends. CDR1 and CDR2 from the germline V gene are MNHNS and SASEGT. CDR3 length: 12 amino acids. The CDR3 region has the DNA TGTGCCAGCAGCCCACAGGGCCACGAGCAGTACTTC. Amino acids: CASSPQGHEQYF.

The CDR3 nucleotides are TGTGCCAGCAGCGTAGCGTTGGCGGGAGGGTCTGGGGCCAACGTCCTGACTTTC. Protein: CASSVALAGGSGANVLTF. The chain has TRBV9 and TRBJ2-6; the match to TRBD2 covers 9 bases. Unmatched junction bases numbered 5, after V lost 0 bases and J lost 1 base. Germline V lookup: CDR1 SGDLS, CDR2 YYNGEE. The CDR3 is 18 amino acids.

This clone has more than one count but fewer than ten. The rearrangement links TRBV6-1 to TRBJ2-1, with D possibly being TRBD1 (5 bases). Germline V gene data show CDR1 as MNHNS and CDR2 as SASEGT. CDR3 size: 13 residues. Trimming stripped 2 bases from V and 9 bases from J, with 11 bases between. The CDR3 spells CASSEQGWAEQFF. CDR3 coding DNA: TGTGCCAGCAGTGAACAGGGTTGGGCTGAGCAGTTCTTC.

The J gene is TRBJ2-2, the V gene TRBV25-1; D gene ambiguous. The V gene's germline CDR1 is MGHDK and CDR2 SYGVNS. The CDR3 contains 14 residues. The ends were cut back, 6 bases at V and 6 bases at J, with 14 bases in the middle. CDR3 DNA: TGTGCCAGCAGCGAAAGCCCGCCGTCCGGGGAGCTGTTTTTT. This encodes CASSESPPSGELFF.

This clone was counted at least ten times. V and J are TRBV5-1 and TRBJ1-2; D remains ambiguous. From germline, CDR1 is SGHRS and CDR2 YFSETQ. CDR3 length: 12 amino acids. V lost 1 base to trimming and J lost 8 bases, with 9 bases between them. The CDR3 DNA is TGCGCCAGCAGCTTGTATGTGGGCGGCTACACCTTC. Its protein product is CASSLYVGGYTF.